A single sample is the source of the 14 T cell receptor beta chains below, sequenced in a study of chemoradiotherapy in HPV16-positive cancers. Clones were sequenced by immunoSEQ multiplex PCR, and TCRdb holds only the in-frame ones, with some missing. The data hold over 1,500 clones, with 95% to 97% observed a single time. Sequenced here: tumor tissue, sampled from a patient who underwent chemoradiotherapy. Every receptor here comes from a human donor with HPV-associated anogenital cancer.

CDR3 DNA: TGTGCCAGCTCACAACTCAGGGAGGATACGCAGTATTTT. Amino acid sequence: CASSQLREDTQYF. The J gene is TRBJ2-3, the V gene TRBV18; D is possibly TRBD1 or TRBD2 (5 bases each). V lost 4 bases and J lost 6, with 11 bases in between. CDR1 and CDR2 from the germline V gene are KGHSH and LQKENI. There are 13 residues in the CDR3.

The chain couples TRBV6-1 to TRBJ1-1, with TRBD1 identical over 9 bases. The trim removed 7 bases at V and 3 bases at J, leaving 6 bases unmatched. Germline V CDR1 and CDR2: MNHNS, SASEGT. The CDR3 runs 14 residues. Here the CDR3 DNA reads TGTGCCAGCAACCACAGGGGGCTGGACACTGAAGCTTTCTTT. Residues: CASNHRGLDTEAFF.

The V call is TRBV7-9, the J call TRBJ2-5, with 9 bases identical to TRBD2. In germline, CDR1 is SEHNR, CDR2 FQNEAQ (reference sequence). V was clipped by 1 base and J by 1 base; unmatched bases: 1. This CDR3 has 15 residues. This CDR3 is CASSLGGGVQETQYF. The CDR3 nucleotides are TGTGCCAGCAGCTTAGGCGGGGGGGTCCAAGAGACCCAGTACTTC.

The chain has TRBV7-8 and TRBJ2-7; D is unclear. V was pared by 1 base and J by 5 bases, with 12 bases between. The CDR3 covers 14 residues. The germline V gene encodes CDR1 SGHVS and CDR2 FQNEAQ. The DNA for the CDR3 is TGTGCCAGCAGCTTAGGAGGTATCACGCACGAGCAGTACTTC. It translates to CASSLGGITHEQYF.

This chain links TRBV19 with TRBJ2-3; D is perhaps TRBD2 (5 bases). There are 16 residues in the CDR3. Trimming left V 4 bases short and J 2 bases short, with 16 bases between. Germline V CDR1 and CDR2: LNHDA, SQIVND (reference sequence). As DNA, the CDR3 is TGTGCCAGTAGTACTAGCATCGCGGCACCCACAGATACGCAGTATTTT. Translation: CASSTSIAAPTDTQYF.

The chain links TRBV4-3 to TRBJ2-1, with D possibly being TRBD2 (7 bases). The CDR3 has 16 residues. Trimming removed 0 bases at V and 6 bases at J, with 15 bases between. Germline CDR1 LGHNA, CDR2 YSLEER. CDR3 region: CASSQEEGGGFNEQFF. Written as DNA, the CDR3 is TGCGCCAGCAGCCAAGAGGAGGGCGGGGGCTTCAATGAGCAGTTCTTC.

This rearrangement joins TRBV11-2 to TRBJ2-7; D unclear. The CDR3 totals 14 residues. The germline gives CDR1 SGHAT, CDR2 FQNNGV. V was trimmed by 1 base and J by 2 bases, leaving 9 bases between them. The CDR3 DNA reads TGTGCCAGCAGCTTAGCGGGCGGACCCTACGAGCAGTACTTC. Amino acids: CASSLAGGPYEQYF.

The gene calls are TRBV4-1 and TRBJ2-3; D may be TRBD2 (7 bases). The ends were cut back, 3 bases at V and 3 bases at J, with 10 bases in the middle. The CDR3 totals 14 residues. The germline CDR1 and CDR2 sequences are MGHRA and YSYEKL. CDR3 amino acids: CASSQGGGTDTQYF. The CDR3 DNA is TGCGCCAGCAGCCAGGGAGGGGGAACAGATACGCAGTATTTT.

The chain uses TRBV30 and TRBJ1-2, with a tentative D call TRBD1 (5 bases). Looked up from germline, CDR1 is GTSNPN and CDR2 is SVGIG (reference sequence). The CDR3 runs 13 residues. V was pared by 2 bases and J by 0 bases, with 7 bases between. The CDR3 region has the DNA TGTGCCTGGAGTCCGGGACCTAACTATGGCTACACCTTC. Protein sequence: CAWSPGPNYGYTF.

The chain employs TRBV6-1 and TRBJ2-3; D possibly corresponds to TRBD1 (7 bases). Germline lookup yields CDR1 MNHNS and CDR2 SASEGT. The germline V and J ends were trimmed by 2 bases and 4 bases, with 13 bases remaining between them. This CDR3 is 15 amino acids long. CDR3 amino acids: CASSESGGGADTQYF. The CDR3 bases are TGTGCCAGCAGTGAAAGCGGAGGGGGCGCAGATACGCAGTATTTT.

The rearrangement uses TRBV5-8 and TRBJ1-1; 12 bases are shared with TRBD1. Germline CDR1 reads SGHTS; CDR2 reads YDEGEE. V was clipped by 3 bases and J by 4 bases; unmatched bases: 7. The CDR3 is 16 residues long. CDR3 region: CASSSGQGASGTEAFF. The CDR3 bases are TGTGCCAGCAGCTCGGGACAGGGGGCTTCGGGCACTGAAGCTTTCTTT.

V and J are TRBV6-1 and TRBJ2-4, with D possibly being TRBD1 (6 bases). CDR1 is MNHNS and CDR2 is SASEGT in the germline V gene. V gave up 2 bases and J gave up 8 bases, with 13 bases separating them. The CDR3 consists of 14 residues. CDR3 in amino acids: CASSESGQPDIQYF. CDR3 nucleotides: TGTGCCAGCAGTGAAAGCGGACAGCCGGACATTCAGTACTTC.

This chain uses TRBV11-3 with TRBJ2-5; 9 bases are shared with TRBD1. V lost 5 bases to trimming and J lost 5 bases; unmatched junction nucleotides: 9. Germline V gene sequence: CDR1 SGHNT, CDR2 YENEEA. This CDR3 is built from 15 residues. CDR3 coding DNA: TGTGCCAGCAGCCTGAGGACAGGGGCGGGGGAGACCCAGTACTTC. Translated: CASSLRTGAGETQYF.

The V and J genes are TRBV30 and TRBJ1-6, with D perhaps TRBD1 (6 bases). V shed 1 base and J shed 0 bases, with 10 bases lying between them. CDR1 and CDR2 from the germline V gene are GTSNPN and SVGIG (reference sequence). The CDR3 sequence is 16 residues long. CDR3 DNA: TGTGCCTGGAGTGGGACAGCAAGCTCCTATAATTCACCCCTCCACTTT. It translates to CAWSGTASSYNSPLHF.